The rows below give T cell receptor beta chains drawn from one sample of a study of blood T cell repertoires in COVID-19. The method was immunoSEQ multiplex PCR; TCRdb's version includes in-frame clones alone and lacks a portion of them. The sample shows roughly 140,000 clones, 80% of them seen only once. Sequencing input: peripheral blood. The source is a man aged 55 to 69 with acute or convalescent COVID-19. Each CDR3 is given with its conserved first and last residue. The D gene is left open where the match is weak. Rows give clone size only sometimes, using once, few, many, or a class for an expanded clone.

d_gene,v_gene,abundance,j_gene,CDR3aa,CDR3nt
.,TRBV11-2,.,TRBJ1-2,CASSAIGGSYGYTF,TGTGCCAGCAGCGCGATCGGGGGTAGCTATGGCTACACCTTC
.,TRBV15,.,TRBJ1-2,CATSRGLQGNYGYTF,TGTGCCACCAGCAGAGGCCTACAGGGAAACTATGGCTACACCTTC
.,TRBV2,.,TRBJ2-7,CASSAPGLSLREQYF,TGTGCCAGCAGTGCGCCGGGACTCTCTTTGAGGGAGCAGTACTTC
TRBD1,TRBV6-1,.,TRBJ2-6,CASSERGGLGYSGANVLTF,TGTGCCAGCAGTGAAAGAGGGGGCCTGGGCTACTCTGGGGCCAACGTCCTGACTTTC
.,TRBV11-2,.,TRBJ1-6,CASSLGDTGYYNSPLHF,TGTGCCAGCAGCTTAGGGGATACAGGGTACTATAATTCACCCCTCCACTTT
TRBD2,TRBV10-3,.,TRBJ2-5,CAISAGGRETQYF,TGTGCCATCAGTGCGGGGGGACGAGAGACCCAGTACTTC
.,TRBV10-2,.,TRBJ1-2,CASTPQVNYGYTF,TGCGCCAGCACTCCACAGGTTAACTATGGCTACACCTTC
TRBD1,TRBV25-1,.,TRBJ2-7,CASSDWTGGFEQYF,TGTGCCAGCAGTGACTGGACAGGGGGCTTCGAGCAGTACTTC
.,TRBV7-2,.,TRBJ1-5,CASSQGLGNQPQHF,TGTGCCAGCAGTCAGGGCTTGGGCAATCAGCCCCAGCATTTT
.,TRBV6-2/TRBV6-3,.,TRBJ2-5,CASSYAGAVQETQYF,TGTGCCAGCAGTTACGCTGGGGCAGTGCAAGAGACCCAGTACTTC
.,TRBV5-6,few,TRBJ2-1,CASSFNRNRLNEQFF,TGTGCCAGCAGCTTTAACCGGAACAGGCTCAATGAGCAGTTCTTC
.,TRBV7-2,once,TRBJ1-6,CASSEQGSPLHF,TGTGCCAGCAGCGAACAGGGTTCACCCCTCCACTTT
.,TRBV5-8,once,TRBJ2-1,CASSLAYRSYNEQFF,TGTGCCAGCAGCTTAGCGTACCGCTCCTACAATGAGCAGTTCTTC
.,TRBV11-2,.,TRBJ2-7,CASSPGSLGFSEQYF,TGTGCCAGCAGCCCAGGGTCCCTTGGTTTCAGCGAGCAGTACTTC
.,TRBV11-3,.,TRBJ2-2,CASSLAAAGELFF,TGTGCCAGCAGCTTAGCTGCAGCCGGGGAGCTGTTTTTT
.,TRBV19,.,TRBJ1-1,CASSTRRTGPTEAFF,TGTGCCAGTAGTACGAGGCGCACAGGACCAACTGAAGCTTTCTTT
TRBD2,TRBV7-8,.,TRBJ2-1,CASSLVTSGGSYNEQFF,TGTGCCAGCAGCTTAGTGACTAGCGGGGGATCGTACAATGAGCAGTTCTTC
TRBD1,TRBV27,.,TRBJ2-1,CASSYGQGSYNEQFF,TGTGCCAGCAGTTACGGACAGGGATCCTACAATGAGCAGTTCTTC
.,TRBV5-1,.,TRBJ1-4,CASSFSGRASEKLFF,TGCGCCAGCAGCTTCTCGGGCAGGGCCAGTGAAAAACTGTTTTTT
.,TRBV6-6,once,TRBJ1-5,CASSWRISNQPQHF,TGTGCCAGCAGTTGGAGGATTAGCAATCAGCCCCAGCATTTT
.,TRBV18,.,TRBJ1-2,CASSTRGNEHGYTF,TGTGCCAGCTCAACCCGGGGAAACGAACATGGCTACACCTTC
.,TRBV5-4,.,TRBJ2-5,CASSLDRVQETQYF,TGTGCCAGCAGCTTGGACAGAGTCCAAGAGACCCAGTACTTC
TRBD1,TRBV3-1/TRBV3-2,.,TRBJ2-1,CASSQDQTGVEFF,TGTGCCAGCAGCCAAGATCAGACAGGGGTTGAGTTCTTC
.,TRBV9,.,TRBJ2-1,CASSVASGLQGEQFF,TGTGCCAGCAGCGTAGCTTCAGGGTTACAAGGTGAGCAGTTCTTC
.,TRBV20-1,.,TRBJ1-2,CSASSPGALMGNTF,TGCAGTGCTAGTAGCCCAGGGGCCTTAATGGGGAACACCTTC
TRBD2,TRBV4-1,few,TRBJ2-7,CASSPGGRIAYEQYF,TGCGCCAGCAGCCCCGGGGGGAGAATAGCCTACGAGCAGTACTTC
TRBD2,TRBV27,.,TRBJ2-7,CASKRDRVQYEQYF,TGTGCCAGCAAGCGGGACCGCGTCCAGTACGAGCAGTACTTC
.,TRBV14,.,TRBJ1-6,CASSRDIHNSPLHF,TGTGCCAGCAGCCGGGACATTCATAATTCACCCCTCCACTTT
.,TRBV3-1/TRBV3-2,.,TRBJ2-6,CASSPSSGANVLTF,TGTGCCAGCAGCCCGAGTTCTGGGGCCAACGTCCTGACTTTC
TRBD2,TRBV9,.,TRBJ2-1,CASSPPTSGWYNEQFF,TGTGCCAGCAGCCCGCCCACTAGCGGGTGGTACAATGAGCAGTTCTTC
TRBD1,TRBV2,.,TRBJ1-6,CASRAGQGNNSPLHF,TGTGCCAGCAGAGCGGGACAGGGGAATAATTCACCCCTCCACTTT
.,TRBV7-9,.,TRBJ1-1,CASSPAGLGTEAFF,TGTGCCAGCAGCCCGGCGGGCTTGGGCACTGAAGCTTTCTTT
TRBD1,TRBV7-9,.,TRBJ1-1,CASSLGQGNTEAFF,TGTGCCAGCAGCTTAGGACAGGGAAACACTGAAGCTTTCTTT
.,TRBV7-9,.,TRBJ2-1,CASSTVGEQFF,TGTGCCAGCAGCACGGTTGGTGAGCAGTTCTTC
TRBD2,TRBV5-1,once,TRBJ2-7,CASSLALAGGRSSYEQYF,TGCGCCAGCAGCTTGGCTCTAGCGGGGGGCCGGAGCTCCTACGAGCAGTACTTC
.,TRBV12-3/TRBV12-4,few,TRBJ1-1,CASSYDRSPEAFF,TGTGCCAGCAGTTACGACAGGAGCCCTGAAGCTTTCTTT
.,TRBV7-2,once,TRBJ1-4,CASSFGAGNEKLFF,TGTGCCAGCAGCTTTGGGGCTGGTAATGAAAAACTGTTTTTT
.,TRBV19,.,TRBJ2-7,CASSASGQGVAGGRYEQYF,TGTGCCAGTAGCGCCTCTGGACAGGGGGTAGCGGGAGGGCGGTACGAGCAGTACTTC
.,TRBV23-1,once,TRBJ1-5,CASSHGGLNQPQHF,TGCGCCAGCAGTCACGGGGGTCTCAATCAGCCCCAGCATTTT
.,TRBV6-5,.,TRBJ2-5,CASNPETARRETQYF,TGTGCCAGCAATCCTGAGACCGCCCGGAGAGAGACCCAGTACTTC
.,TRBV6-5,.,TRBJ2-2,CASSSEGLAGELFF,TGTGCCAGCAGTTCCGAGGGATTAGCCGGGGAGCTGTTTTTT
.,TRBV4-3,.,TRBJ2-3,CASSQDITGGGDTQYF,TGCGCCAGCAGCCAAGATATAACGGGGGGCGGGGATACGCAGTATTTT
.,TRBV10-3,once,TRBJ2-3,CAITRGGVTDTQYF,TGTGCCATCACCAGGGGTGGTGTCACAGATACGCAGTATTTT
.,TRBV21-1,.,TRBJ1-5,CASSKVQGDQPQHF,TGTGCCAGCAGCAAAGTACAGGGGGATCAGCCCCAGCATTTT
TRBD1,TRBV18,.,TRBJ2-5,CASSPRQGRETQYF,TGTGCCAGCTCACCACGACAGGGGAGGGAGACCCAGTACTTC
TRBD1,TRBV13,.,TRBJ2-3,CASSHSRTGVPDTQYF,TGTGCCAGCAGCCATTCTAGGACAGGGGTCCCAGATACGCAGTATTTT
.,TRBV28,.,TRBJ2-7,CASSPPGRQEQYF,TGTGCCAGCAGTCCCCCGGGTCGGCAGGAGCAGTACTTC
.,TRBV7-2,once,TRBJ1-3,CASSVRPAGFSGNTIYF,TGTGCCAGCAGCGTACGACCCGCAGGGTTCTCTGGAAACACCATATATTTT
TRBD2,TRBV7-2,.,TRBJ2-5,CASSSSIPGLAGARETQYF,TGTGCCAGCAGCTCATCGATCCCGGGACTAGCGGGGGCTAGGGAGACCCAGTACTTC
TRBD1,TRBV16,.,TRBJ1-4,CASSQSRDRGSNEKLFF,TGTGCCAGCAGCCAATCGCGGGACAGGGGCTCCAATGAAAAACTGTTTTTT
TRBD1,TRBV11-2,.,TRBJ1-4,CASSLGTGGNEKLFF,TGTGCCAGCAGCTTGGGAACAGGGGGCAATGAAAAACTGTTTTTT
.,TRBV6-5,.,TRBJ2-7,CASSYSPSSSYEQYF,TGTGCCAGCAGTTACTCCCCTTCTAGCTCCTACGAGCAGTACTTC
.,TRBV6-5,.,TRBJ2-2,CASSPTPSTGELFF,TGTGCCAGCAGTCCCACGCCGAGTACCGGGGAGCTGTTTTTT
TRBD1,TRBV5-1,.,TRBJ1-3,CASSLGQASSGNTIYF,TGCGCCAGCAGCCTCGGACAGGCAAGCTCTGGAAACACCATATATTTT
.,TRBV12-3/TRBV12-4,.,TRBJ2-7,CASSLRGSAEQYF,TGTGCCAGCAGTTTAAGAGGTAGCGCCGAGCAGTACTTC